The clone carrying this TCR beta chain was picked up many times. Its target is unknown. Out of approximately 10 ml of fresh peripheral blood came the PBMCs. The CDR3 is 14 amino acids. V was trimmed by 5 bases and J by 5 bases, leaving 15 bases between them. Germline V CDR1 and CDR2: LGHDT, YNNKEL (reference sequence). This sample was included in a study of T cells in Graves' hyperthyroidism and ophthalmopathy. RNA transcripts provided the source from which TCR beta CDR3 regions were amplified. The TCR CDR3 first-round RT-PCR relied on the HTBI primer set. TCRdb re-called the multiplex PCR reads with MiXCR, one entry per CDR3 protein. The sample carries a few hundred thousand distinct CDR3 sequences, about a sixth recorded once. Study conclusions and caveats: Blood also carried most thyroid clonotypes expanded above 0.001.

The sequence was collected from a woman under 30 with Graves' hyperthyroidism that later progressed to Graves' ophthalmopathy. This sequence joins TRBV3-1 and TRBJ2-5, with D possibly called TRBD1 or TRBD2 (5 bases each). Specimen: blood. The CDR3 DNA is TGTGCCAGCAGCTCCGGGACGACACGGGAGACCCAGTACTTC. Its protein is CASSSGTTRETQYF.